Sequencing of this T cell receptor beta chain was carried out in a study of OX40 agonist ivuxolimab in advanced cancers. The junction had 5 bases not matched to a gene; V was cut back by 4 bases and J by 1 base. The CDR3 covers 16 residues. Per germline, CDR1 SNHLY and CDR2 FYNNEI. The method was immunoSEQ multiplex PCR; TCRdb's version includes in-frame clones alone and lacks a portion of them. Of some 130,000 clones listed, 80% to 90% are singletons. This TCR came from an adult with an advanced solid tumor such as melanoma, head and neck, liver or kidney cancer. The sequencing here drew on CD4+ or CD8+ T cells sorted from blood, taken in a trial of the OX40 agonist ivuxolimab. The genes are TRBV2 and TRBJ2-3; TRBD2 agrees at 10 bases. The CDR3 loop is CASSAPAGGGTDTQYF. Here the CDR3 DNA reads TGTGCCAGCAGTGCCCCAGCGGGGGGGGGCACAGATACGCAGTATTTT.